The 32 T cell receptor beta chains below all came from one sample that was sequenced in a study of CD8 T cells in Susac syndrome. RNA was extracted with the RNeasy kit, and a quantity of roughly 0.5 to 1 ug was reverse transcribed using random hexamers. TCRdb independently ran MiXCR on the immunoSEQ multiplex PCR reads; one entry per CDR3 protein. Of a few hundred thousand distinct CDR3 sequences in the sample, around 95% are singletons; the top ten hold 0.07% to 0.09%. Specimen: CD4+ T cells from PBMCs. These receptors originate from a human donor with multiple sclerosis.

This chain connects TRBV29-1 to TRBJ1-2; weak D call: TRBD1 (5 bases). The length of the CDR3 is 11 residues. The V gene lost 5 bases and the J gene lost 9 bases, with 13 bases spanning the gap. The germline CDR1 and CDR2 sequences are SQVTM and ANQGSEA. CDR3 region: CSVTEGYSYTF. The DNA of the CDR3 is TGCAGCGTTACCGAGGGGTACAGCTACACCTTC.

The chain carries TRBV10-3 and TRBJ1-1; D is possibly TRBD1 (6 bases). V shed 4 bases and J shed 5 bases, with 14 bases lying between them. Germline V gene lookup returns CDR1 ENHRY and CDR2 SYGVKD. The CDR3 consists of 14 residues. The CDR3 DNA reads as TGTGCCATCAGTGCGACGGACAGCGGGACTGAAGCTTTCTTT. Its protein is CAISATDSGTEAFF.

Here the CDR3 DNA reads TGTGCCAGCAGCCCCGGACAGAGCTACGAGCAGTACTTC. It specifies CASSPGQSYEQYF. This sequence joins TRBV6-6 and TRBJ2-7, with D perhaps TRBD1 (6 bases). The CDR3 has 13 residues. CDR1 is MNHNY, CDR2 SVGAGI, per germline (reference sequence). Trimming took 6 bases from V and 3 from J, leaving 12 bases between them.

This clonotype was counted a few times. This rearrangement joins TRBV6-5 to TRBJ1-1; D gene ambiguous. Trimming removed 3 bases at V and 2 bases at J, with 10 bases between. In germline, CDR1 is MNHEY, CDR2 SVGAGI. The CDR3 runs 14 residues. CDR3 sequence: CASSYGGLNTEAFF. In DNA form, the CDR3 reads TGTGCCAGCAGTTATGGCGGGTTAAACACTGAAGCTTTCTTT.

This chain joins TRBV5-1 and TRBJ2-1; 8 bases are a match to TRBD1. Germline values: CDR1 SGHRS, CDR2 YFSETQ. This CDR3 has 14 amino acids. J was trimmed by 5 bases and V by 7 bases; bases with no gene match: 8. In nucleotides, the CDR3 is TGCGCCAGCCAACGGACAGGGAGAAACAATGAGCAGTTCTTC. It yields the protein CASQRTGRNNEQFF.

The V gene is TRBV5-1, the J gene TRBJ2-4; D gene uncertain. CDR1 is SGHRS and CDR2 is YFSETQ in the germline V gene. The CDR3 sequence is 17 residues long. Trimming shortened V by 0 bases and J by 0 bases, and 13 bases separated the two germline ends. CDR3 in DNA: TGCGCCAGCAGCTTGGTTGCCGGCCTAATAGCCAAAAACATTCAGTACTTC. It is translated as CASSLVAGLIAKNIQYF.

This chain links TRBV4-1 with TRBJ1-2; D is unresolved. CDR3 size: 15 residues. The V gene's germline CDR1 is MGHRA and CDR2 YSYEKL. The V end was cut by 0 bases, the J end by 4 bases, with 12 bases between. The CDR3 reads CASSQDHGVSYGYTF. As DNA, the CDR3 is TGCGCCAGCAGCCAAGATCACGGGGTGAGCTATGGCTACACCTTC.

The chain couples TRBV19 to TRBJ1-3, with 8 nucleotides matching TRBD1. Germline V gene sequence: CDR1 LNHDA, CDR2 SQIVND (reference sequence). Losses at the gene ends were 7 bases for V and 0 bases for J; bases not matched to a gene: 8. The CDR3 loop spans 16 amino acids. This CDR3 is CASMRGQAGSGNTIYF. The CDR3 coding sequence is TGTGCCAGTATGCGGGGACAGGCGGGCTCTGGAAACACCATATATTTT.

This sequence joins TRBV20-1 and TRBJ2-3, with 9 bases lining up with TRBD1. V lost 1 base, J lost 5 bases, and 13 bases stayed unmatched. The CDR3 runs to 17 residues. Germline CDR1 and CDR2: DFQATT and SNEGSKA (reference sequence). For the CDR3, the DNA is TGCAGTGCTAGAGCTGACCCGGGACAGGGTAAGGTAGATACGCAGTATTTT. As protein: CSARADPGQGKVDTQYF.

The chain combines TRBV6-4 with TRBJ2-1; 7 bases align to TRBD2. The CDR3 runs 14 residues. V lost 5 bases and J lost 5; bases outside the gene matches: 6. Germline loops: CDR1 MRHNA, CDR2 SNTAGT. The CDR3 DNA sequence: TGTGCCAGCAGTCAGCGGGGTCCCGACAATGAGCAGTTCTTC. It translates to CASSQRGPDNEQFF.

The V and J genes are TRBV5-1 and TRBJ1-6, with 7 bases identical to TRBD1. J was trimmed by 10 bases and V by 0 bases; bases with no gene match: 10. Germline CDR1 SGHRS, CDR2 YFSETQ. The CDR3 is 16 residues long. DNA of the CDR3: TGCGCCAGCAGCTTGGACGGGCTAGGACAGGCATCACCCCTCCACTTT. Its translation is CASSLDGLGQASPLHF.

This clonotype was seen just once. CDR3 sequence reads: CASSLGGTGGRETQYF. CDR3 sequence (DNA): TGCGCCAGCAGCTTGGGGGGGACAGGGGGCCGAGAGACCCAGTACTTC. The rearrangement joins TRBV5-1 to TRBJ2-5; 12 bases align to TRBD1. Germline lookup yields CDR1 SGHRS and CDR2 YFSETQ. The CDR3 loop spans 16 amino acids. V gave up 0 bases and J gave up 4 bases; unmatched junction bases: 4.

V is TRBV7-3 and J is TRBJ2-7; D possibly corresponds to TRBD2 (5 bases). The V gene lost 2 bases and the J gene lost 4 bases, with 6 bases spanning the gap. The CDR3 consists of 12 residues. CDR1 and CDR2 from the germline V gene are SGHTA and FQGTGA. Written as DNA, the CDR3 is TGTGCCAGCAGCTTACCGGGGTACGAGCAGTACTTC. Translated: CASSLPGYEQYF.

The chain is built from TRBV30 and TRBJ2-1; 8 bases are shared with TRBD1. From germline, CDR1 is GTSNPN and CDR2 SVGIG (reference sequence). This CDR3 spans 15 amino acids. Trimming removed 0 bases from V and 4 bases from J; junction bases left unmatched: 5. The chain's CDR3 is CAWSVGQGAYNEQFF. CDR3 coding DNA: TGTGCCTGGAGTGTAGGGCAGGGGGCTTACAATGAGCAGTTCTTC.

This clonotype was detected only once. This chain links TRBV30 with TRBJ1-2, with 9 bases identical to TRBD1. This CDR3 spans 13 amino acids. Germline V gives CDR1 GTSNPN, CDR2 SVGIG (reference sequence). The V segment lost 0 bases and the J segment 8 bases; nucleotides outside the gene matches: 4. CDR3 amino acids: CAWSVGQGDGYTF. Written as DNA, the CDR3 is TGTGCCTGGAGTGTGGGACAGGGAGACGGCTACACCTTC. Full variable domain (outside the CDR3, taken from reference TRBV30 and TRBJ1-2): SQTIHQWPATLVQPVGSPLSLECTVEGTSNPNLYWYRQAAGRGLQLLFYSVGIGQISSEVPQNLSASRPQDRQFILSSKKLLLSDSGFYLCAWSVGQGDGYTFGSGTRLTVV.

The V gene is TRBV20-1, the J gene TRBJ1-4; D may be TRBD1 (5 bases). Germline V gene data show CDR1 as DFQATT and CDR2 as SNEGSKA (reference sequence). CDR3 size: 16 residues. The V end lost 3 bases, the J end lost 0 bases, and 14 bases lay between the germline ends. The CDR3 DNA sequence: TGCAGTGCTAGTAAGGGGCGGGTGGCAACTAATGAAAAACTGTTTTTT. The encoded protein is CSASKGRVATNEKLFF.

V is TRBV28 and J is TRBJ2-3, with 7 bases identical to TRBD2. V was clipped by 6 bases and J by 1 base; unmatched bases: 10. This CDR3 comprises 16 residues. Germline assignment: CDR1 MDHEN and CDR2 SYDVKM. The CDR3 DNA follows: TGTGCCAGCAGCCTTCATTTGGGGGGGGGCACAGATACGCAGTATTTT. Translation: CASSLHLGGGTDTQYF.

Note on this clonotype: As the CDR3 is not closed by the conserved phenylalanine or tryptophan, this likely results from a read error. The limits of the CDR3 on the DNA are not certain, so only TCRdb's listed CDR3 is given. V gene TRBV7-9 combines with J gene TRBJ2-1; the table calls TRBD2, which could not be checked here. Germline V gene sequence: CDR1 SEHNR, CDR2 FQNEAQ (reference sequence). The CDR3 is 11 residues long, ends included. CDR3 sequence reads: CASSLLGTKEV.

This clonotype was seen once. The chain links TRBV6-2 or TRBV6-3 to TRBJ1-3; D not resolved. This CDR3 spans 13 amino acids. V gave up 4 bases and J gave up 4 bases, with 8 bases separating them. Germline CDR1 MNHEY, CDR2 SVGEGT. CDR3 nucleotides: TGTGCCAGCAGTTCGCCAGGAGGAAACACCATATATTTT. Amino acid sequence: CASSSPGGNTIYF.

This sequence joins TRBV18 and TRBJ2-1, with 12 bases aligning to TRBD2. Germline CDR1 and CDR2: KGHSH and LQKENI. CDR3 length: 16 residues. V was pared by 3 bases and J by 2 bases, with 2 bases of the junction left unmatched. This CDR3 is CASSPPSGRAYNEQFF. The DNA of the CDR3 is TGTGCCAGCTCACCGCCTAGCGGGAGGGCCTACAATGAGCAGTTCTTC.

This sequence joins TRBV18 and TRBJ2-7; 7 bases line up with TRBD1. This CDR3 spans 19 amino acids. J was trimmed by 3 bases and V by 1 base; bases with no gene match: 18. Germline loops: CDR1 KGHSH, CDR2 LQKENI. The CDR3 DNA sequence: TGTGCCAGCTCACCACTAAGGGATCCGGGACAGCCTACGAGCTACGAGCAGTACTTC. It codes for CASSPLRDPGQPTSYEQYF.

CDR3 nucleotide sequence: TGTGCCACCAGCAGCGGGACAGTCCTCAGCACAGATACGCAGTATTTT. Protein product: CATSSGTVLSTDTQYF. The V and J genes are TRBV15 and TRBJ2-3; TRBD1 matches 7 bases. The CDR3 contains 16 residues. The ends lost 3 bases at V and 0 bases at J; junction bases unmatched: 6. Germline-derived CDR1 and CDR2 are LNHNV and YYDKDF (reference sequence).

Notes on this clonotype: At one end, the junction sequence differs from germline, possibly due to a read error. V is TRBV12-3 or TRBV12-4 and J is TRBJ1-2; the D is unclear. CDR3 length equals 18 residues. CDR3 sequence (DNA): TGTGCCAGCAGTTTACTAGGTGCGGTAGGCGGCCCCAACTATGACTACACCTTC. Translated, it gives CASSLLGAVGGPNYDYTF.

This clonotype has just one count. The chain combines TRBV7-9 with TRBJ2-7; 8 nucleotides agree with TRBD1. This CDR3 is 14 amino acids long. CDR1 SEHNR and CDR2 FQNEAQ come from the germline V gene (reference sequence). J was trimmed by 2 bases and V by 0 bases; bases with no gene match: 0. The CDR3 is CASSLAGQAYEQYF. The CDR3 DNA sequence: TGTGCCAGCAGCTTAGCGGGACAGGCCTACGAGCAGTACTTC. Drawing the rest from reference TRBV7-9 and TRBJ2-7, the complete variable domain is DTGVSQNPRHKITKRGQNVTFRCDPISEHNRLYWYRQTLGQGPEFLTYFQNEAQLEKSRLLSDRFSAERPKGSFSTLEIQRTEQGDSAMYLCASSLAGQAYEQYFGPGTRLTVT.

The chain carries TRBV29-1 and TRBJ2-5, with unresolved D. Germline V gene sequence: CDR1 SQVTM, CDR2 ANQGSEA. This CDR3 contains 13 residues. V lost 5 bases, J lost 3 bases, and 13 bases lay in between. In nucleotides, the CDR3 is TGCAGCGTTAGGGCCAGAGTTAAAGAGACCCAGTACTTC. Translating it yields CSVRARVKETQYF.

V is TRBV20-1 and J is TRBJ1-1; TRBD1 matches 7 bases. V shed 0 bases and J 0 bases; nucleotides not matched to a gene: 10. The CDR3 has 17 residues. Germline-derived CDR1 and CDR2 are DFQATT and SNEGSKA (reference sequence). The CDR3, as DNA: TGCAGTGCTAGAGACTCCGGGACAGTTCACATGAACACTGAAGCTTTCTTT. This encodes CSARDSGTVHMNTEAFF.

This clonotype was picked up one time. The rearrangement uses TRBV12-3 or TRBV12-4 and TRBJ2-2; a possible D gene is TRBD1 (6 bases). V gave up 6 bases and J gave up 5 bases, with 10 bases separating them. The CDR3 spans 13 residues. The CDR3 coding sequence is TGTGCCAGCAGCGGACAGTTAACCGGGGAGCTGTTTTTT. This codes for CASSGQLTGELFF.

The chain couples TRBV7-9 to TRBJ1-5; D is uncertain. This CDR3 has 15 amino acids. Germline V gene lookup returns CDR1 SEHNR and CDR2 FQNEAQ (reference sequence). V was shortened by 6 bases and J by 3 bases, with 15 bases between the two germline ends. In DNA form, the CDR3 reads TGTGCCAGCAGACCCTTGGGTTTAAACAATCAGCCCCAGCATTTT. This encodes CASRPLGLNNQPQHF.

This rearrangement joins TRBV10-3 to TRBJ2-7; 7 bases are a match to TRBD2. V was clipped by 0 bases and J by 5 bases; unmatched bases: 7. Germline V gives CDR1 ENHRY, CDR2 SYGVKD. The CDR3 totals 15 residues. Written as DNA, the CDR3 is TGTGCCATCAGTGAGTCCAGCGGGAAGTCCCACGAGCAGTACGTC. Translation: CAISESSGKSHEQYV.

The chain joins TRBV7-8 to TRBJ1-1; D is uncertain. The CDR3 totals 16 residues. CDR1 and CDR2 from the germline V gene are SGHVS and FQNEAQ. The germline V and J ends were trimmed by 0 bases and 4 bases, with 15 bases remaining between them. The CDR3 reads CASSLAGVGLGTEAFF. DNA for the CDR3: TGTGCCAGCAGCTTAGCAGGCGTAGGCTTGGGCACTGAAGCTTTCTTT.

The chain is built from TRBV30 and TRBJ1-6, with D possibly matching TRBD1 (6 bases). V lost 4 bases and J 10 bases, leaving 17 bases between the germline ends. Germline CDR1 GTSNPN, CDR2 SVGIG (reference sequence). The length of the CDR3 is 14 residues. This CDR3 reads CAWTSLGGQSPLHF. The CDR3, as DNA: TGTGCCTGGACGTCCCTCGGGGGCCAATCACCCCTCCACTTT.

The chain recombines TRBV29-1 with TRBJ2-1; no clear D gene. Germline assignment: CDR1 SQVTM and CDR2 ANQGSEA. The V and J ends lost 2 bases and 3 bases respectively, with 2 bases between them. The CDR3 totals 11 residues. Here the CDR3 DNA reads TGCAGCGTTGAAATCTACAATGAGCAGTTCTTC. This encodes CSVEIYNEQFF.